This T cell receptor (beta chain) was documented in a study of identical twins (TCRdb year 2016). The study in broad terms: To test whether fetal clonotypes persist, the study used deep sequencing on TCR alpha and beta repertoires from monozygotic twins, unrelated adults of various ages, and cord blood. Replicate twin experiments were performed at different times using different library preparation protocols to rule out contamination.

Libraries were made using 5' RACE. The reads were generated on an Illumina HiSeq 2000. Template switching added a universal primer binding site, and the final cDNA carried a unique molecular identifier that allowed TCR cDNA molecules to be counted accurately. Specific primers in the conserved constant-segment region were used to synthesize first-strand cDNA for TCR alpha and beta chains. To control for contamination, every cDNA library was double barcoded, receiving both a SMART-Mk sample barcode and Illumina barcodes. TruSeq adapter sequences, together with Illumina sample barcodes, were added in two successive PCR steps. TCR alpha and beta cDNA libraries were sequenced on the Illumina HiSeq platform with custom primers. Under the source paper's analysis protocol: MiGEC was used to process raw reads and extract unique molecular identifiers, and MiXCR was used to find CDR3 positions. Recombination models were inferred per individual with the repgenHMM and IGoR tools using an EM algorithm. Shared clonotype analysis was performed with the tcR package in R, normalizing sharing by the product of cloneset sizes. To study raw recombination free of thymic and clonal selection effects, out-of-frame nonproductive sequences were analyzed. The public reads were quality trimmed at Q25 with fastp and then assembled into clones with MiXCR by TCRdb, keeping productive beta chains. Rows matching on CDR3 protein sequence are summarized as one entry with the most common DNA and genes. Clone size and V and J calls follow TCRdb, not the original study. The sample records around 1.7 million distinct CDR3 sequences, more than 30% of which are singletons. Around 0.3% of the sample comes from the top ten.

In the case of this clonotype: Its antigen is unknown. The sample holds no much larger clone one base away, and base qualities are not on file.

All donors were healthy Caucasians. General conclusions and limits of the study: Out-of-frame TCR alpha sequences shared between twins showed an excess of low generation-probability sequences compared with coincidental sharing between unrelated individuals. Invariant T cells such as MAIT and iNKT could partly confound zero-insertion analyses, though diverse VJ usage argued against this for most clonotypes. In monozygotic twins, recombination models systematically underestimated out-of-frame TCR alpha sharing, but the models matched the sharing seen between unrelated individuals. In beta out-of-frame sequences, excess twin sharing was weaker, because having fewer shared sequences lowered the signal-to-noise ratio. Conclusions relied on cross-sectional statistical analysis, since the same donors could not be followed over many years. Abundant cord blood beta clonotypes had fewer insertions, young adult naive repertoires showed a similar but weaker trend, and memory repertoires showed no such trend.

Sequencing input: cord blood. The source is a newborn girl in good health.

Here is the DNA: TGCAGCGTCCTTGGACAGGGTGGCGGGGAGCTGTTTTTT. This codes for CSVLGQGGGELFF. Recombination joined TRBV29-1 with TRBJ2-2; the junction holds 8 bases that match TRBD1. The cysteine opens and the phenylalanine closes a CDR3 of 13 amino acids. Kept here is only the CDR3 DNA, which spans 39 bases and is read in frame from base 1. CDR1 and CDR2 were assigned from the germline V gene as SQVTM and ANQGSEA. V is trimmed back by 6 bases and J by 7 bases, and the junction contains 7 bases that no gene match accounts for.